In this sample, the clone carrying this TCR beta chain turned up once. Reverse transcription of 0.5 to 1 ug RNA used random hexamers. With immunoSEQ multiplex PCR, TCR beta CDR3 was amplified across 54 Vbeta and 13 Jbeta. TCRdb independently ran MiXCR on the immunoSEQ multiplex PCR reads; one entry per CDR3 protein. The data show 150,000 to 200,000 distinct CDR3 sequences, about 93% seen once. This specimen comes from a study of CD8 T cells in Susac syndrome. Trimming left V 3 bases short and J 2 bases short, with 13 bases between. Per germline, CDR1 DFQATT and CDR2 SNEGSKA (reference sequence). CDR3 length: 14 amino acids. TEMRA cells underwent FACS enrichment and CD8+ and CD4+ T cells underwent negative isolation.

This rearrangement joins TRBV20-1 to TRBJ1-2; D not certain. The sample comprised CD4+ T cells from PBMCs. The receptor was isolated from a human donor in good health. The DNA of the CDR3 is TGCAGTGCTAGGACCGAAGGCGGGAACTATGGCTACACCTTC. Translation: CSARTEGGNYGYTF.